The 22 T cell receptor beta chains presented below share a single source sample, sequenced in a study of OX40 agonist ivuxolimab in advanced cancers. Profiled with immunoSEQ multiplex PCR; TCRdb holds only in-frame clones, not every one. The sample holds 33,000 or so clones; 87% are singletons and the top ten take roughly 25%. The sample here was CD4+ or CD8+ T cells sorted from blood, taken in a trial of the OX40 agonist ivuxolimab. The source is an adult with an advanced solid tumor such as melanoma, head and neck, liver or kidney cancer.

CDR3 in amino acids: CASSKETLDQVNEQFF. The CDR3 DNA is TGTGCCAGCAGCAAAGAAACCCTAGACCAGGTTAATGAGCAGTTCTTC. This chain connects TRBV21-1 to TRBJ2-1. TRBV21-1 is designated a pseudogene. The CDR3 sequence is 16 residues long.

CDR3 in amino acids: CASSGSRTSGSGGSYNEQFF. The CDR3 coding sequence is TGCGCCAGCAGTGGATCCCGGACTAGCGGGAGTGGCGGTTCCTACAATGAGCAGTTCTTC. The rearrangement uses TRBV10-1 and TRBJ2-1, with 13 bases identical to TRBD2. The CDR3 extends over 20 amino acids. Trimming at V came to 4 bases and at J to 1 base, leaving 13 bases not matched to a gene. Germline V lookup: CDR1 WNHNN, CDR2 SYGVQD (reference sequence).

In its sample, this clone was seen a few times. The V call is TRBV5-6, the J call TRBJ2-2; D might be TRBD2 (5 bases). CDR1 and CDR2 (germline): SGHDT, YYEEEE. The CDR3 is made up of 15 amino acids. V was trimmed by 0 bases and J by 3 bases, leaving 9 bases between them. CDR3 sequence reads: CASSLVTRDTGELFF. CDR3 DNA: TGTGCCAGCAGCTTGGTCACTAGGGACACCGGGGAGCTGTTTTTT.

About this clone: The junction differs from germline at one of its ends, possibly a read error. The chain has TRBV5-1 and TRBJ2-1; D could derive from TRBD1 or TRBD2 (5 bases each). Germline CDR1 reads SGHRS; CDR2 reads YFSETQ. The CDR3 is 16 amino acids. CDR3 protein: CASRLGPASSYNEQFF. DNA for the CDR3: TGCGCCAGCAGGTTGGGACCTGCGAGCTCCTACAATGAGCAGTTCTTC.

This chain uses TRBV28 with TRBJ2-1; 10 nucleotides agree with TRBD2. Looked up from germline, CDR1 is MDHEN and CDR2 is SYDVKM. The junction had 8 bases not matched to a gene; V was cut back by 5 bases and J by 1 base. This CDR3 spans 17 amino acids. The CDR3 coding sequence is TGTGCCAGCAGTACACCCTTACTAGCGGGGTCCTACAATGAGCAGTTCTTC. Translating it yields CASSTPLLAGSYNEQFF.

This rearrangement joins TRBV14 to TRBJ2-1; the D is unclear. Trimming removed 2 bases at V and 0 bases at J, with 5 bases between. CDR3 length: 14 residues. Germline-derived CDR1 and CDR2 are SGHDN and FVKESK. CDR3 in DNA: TGTGCCAGCAGCCAAATGAGCTCCTACAATGAGCAGTTCTTC. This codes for CASSQMSSYNEQFF.

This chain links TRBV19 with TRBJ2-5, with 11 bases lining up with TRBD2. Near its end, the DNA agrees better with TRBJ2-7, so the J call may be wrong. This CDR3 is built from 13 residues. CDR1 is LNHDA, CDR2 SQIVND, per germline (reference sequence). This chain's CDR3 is CASSTSGKIEQYF. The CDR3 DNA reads TGTGCCAGTTCGACTAGCGGGAAGATCGAGCAGTACTTC.

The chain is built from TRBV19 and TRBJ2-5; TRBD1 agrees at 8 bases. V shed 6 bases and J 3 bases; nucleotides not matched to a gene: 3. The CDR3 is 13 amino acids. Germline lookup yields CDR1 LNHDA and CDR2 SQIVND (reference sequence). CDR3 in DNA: TGTGCCAGTAGGCCACAGGGGGAAGAGACCCAGTACTTC. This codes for CASRPQGEETQYF.

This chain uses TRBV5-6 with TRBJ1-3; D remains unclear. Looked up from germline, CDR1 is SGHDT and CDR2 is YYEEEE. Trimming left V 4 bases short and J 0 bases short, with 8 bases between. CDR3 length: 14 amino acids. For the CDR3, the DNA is TGTGCCAGCAGCCCGACGATCTCTGGAAACACCATATATTTT. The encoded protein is CASSPTISGNTIYF.

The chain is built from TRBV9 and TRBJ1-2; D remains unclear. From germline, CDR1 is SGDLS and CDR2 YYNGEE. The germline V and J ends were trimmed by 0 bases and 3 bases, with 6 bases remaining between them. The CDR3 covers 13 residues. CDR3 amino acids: CASSVEADYGYTF. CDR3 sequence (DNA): TGTGCCAGCAGCGTAGAGGCGGACTATGGCTACACCTTC.

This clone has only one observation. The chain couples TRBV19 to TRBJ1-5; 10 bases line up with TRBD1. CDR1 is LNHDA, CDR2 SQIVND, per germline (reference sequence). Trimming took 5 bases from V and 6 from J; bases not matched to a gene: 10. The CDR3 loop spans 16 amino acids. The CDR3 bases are TGTGCCAGTAGTCCGGCGACAGGGGGCTCGGGTCAGCCCCAGCATTTT. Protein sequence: CASSPATGGSGQPQHF.

CDR3 coding DNA: TGTGCCATCAGTGAGTCAGGACAGGGGATCCGAGGGACCGGGGAGCTGTTTTTT. Translation gives CAISESGQGIRGTGELFF. The V gene is TRBV10-3, the J gene TRBJ2-2; 9 positions match TRBD1. Per germline, CDR1 ENHRY and CDR2 SYGVKD. CDR3 size: 18 residues. J lost 5 bases, V lost 0 bases, and 10 bases had no gene match.

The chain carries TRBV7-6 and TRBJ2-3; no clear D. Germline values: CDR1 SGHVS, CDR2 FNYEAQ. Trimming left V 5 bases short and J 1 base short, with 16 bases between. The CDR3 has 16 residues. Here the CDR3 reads CASSPNLFSGTDTQYF. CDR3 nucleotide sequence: TGTGCCAGCAGCCCCAATCTTTTCTCGGGCACAGATACGCAGTATTTT. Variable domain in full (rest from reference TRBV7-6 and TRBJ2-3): GAGVSQSPRYKVTKRGQDVALRCDPISGHVSLYWYRQALGQGPEFLTYFNYEAQQDKSGLPNDRFSAERPEGSISTLTIQRTEQRDSAMYRCASSPNLFSGTDTQYFGPGTRLTVL.

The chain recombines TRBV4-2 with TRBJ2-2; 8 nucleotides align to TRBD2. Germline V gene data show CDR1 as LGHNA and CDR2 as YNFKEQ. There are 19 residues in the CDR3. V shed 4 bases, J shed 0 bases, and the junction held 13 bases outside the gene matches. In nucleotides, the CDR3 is TGTGCCAGCAGCCTTATGACTAGCGTGGGGGACTCGAACACCGGGGAGCTGTTTTTT. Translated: CASSLMTSVGDSNTGELFF.

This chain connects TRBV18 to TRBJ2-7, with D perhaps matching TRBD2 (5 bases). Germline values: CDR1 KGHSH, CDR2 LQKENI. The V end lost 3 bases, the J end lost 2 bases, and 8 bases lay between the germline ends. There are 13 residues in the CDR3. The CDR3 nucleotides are TGTGCCAGCTCACCTGAAGCGGCCTACGAGCAGTACTTC. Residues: CASSPEAAYEQYF. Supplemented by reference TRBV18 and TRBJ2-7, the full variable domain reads NAGVMQNPRHLVRRRGQEARLRCSPMKGHSHVYWYRQLPEEGLKFMVYLQKENIIDESGMPKERFSAEFPKEGPSILRIQQVVRGDSAAYFCASSPEAAYEQYFGPGTRLTVT.

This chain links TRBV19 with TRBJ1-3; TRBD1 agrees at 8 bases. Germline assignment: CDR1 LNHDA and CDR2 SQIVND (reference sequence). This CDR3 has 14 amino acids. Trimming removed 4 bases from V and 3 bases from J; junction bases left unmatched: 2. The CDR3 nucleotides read TGTGCCAGTAGTACGACAGGGGTTGGAAACACCATATATTTT. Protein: CASSTTGVGNTIYF.

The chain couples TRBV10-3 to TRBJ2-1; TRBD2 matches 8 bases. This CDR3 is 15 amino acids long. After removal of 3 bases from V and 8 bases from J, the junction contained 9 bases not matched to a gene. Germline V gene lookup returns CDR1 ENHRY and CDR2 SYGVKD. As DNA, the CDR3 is TGTGCCATCAGTGAAAAAGCGGGAGTGTTAGATGAGCAGTTCTTC. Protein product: CAISEKAGVLDEQFF.

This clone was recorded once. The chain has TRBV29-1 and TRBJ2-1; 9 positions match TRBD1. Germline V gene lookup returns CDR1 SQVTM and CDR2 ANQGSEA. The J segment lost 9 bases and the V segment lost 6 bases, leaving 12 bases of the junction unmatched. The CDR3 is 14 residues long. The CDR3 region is CSVVGTGYGGEQFF. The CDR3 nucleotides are TGCAGCGTGGTAGGGACAGGGTATGGGGGTGAGCAGTTCTTC.

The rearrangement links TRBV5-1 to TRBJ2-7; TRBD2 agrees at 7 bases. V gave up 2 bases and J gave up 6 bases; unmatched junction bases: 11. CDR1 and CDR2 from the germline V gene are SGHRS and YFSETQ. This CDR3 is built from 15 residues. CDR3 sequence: CASSFVGGGPSEQYF. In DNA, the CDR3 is TGCGCCAGCAGCTTTGTCGGGGGAGGGCCGTCCGAGCAGTACTTC.

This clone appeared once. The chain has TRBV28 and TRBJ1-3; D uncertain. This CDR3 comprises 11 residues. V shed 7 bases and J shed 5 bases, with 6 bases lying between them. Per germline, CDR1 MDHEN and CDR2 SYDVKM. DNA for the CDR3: TGTGCCAGCACCAAGAGAAACACCATATATTTT. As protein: CASTKRNTIYF.

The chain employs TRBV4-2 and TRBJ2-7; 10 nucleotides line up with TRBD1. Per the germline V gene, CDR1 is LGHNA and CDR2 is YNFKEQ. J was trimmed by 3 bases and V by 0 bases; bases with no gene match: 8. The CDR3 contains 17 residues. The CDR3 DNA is TGTGCCAGCAGCCAAGAAGTCGGGACAGGGGTGTTCTACGAGCAGTACTTC. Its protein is CASSQEVGTGVFYEQYF.

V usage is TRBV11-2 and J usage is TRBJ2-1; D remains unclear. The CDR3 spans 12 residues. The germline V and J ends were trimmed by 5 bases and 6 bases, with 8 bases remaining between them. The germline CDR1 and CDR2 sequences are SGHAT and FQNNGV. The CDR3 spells CASSPPANEQFF. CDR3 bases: TGTGCCAGCAGCCCCCCCGCCAATGAGCAGTTCTTC.